The TCR beta chain under discussion was sequenced for a study of molecular identifiers for immune sequencing clone quantification. Study as a whole: In replicates, RNA taken from roughly 20,000 or 100,000 naive CD8 cells was divided five ways, and four portions underwent sequencing.

Study observations and caveats: Whereas naive cells kept under 1% of molecules in clones above 20 RNA copies, such clones held over 97% in effectors.

Naive CD8 T cell sorting was performed on the CD8+CD4-CCR7+CD45RA+ phenotype. The CDR3 has 14 amino acids. Germline loops: CDR1 SEHNR, CDR2 FQNEAQ (reference sequence). Trimming removed 4 bases at V and 0 bases at J, with 10 bases between. Methods described previously were used for bulk TCR libraries, and listed TCR primers were applied. One entry per CDR3 protein, called by TCRdb with MiXCR from the PCR reads. The repertoire holds around 89,000 distinct CDR3 sequences, with about 20% as singletons. This clonotype was observed at least ten times. Its matching antigen is unknown. The rearrangement uses TRBV7-9 and TRBJ2-7; no clear D gene. The source material was naive CD8+ T cells from blood, with Jurkat cell RNA spiked in. Stated subset: FACS-sorted CD8+CD4-CCR7+CD45RA+ naive T cells. This TCR was sampled from a human donor in good health. Some libraries in this study had Jurkat cell RNA spiked in. The CDR3 DNA reads TGTGCCAGCAGCTACGGGTCTAGCTCCTACGAGCAGTACTTC. It translates to CASSYGSSSYEQYF. Filled out from reference TRBV7-9 and TRBJ2-7, the complete variable domain reads DTGVSQNPRHKITKRGQNVTFRCDPISEHNRLYWYRQTLGQGPEFLTYFQNEAQLEKSRLLSDRFSAERPKGSFSTLEIQRTEQGDSAMYLCASSYGSSSYEQYFGPGTRLTVT.